One and the same sample provided the 18 T cell receptor beta chains below, sequenced in a study of cytomegalovirus exposure and HLA in healthy donors (dated by TCRdb to 2015 to 2018). Receptor libraries were prepared by the immunoSEQ multiplex PCR assay. A mixture of 60 forward primers for TCR Vbeta segments and 13 reverse primers for TCR Jbeta segments was used in the multiplex PCR. Sourced from immuneACCESS, this table was stored by TCRdb with only in-frame sequences that have V and J called. A share of the clones is absent; for the studies checked, an unresolved V gene accounts for under half, and the remainder has no known explanation. The sample includes about 64,000 clones, with 85% to 90% observed a single time. The top ten constitute around a tenth of the sample. Sequenced: PBMCs. The receptors stem from a female donor in good health and CMV-seronegative.

The chain is built from TRBV7-2 and TRBJ2-1; 8 bases align to TRBD2. With 1 base clipped from V and 5 bases from J, the junction kept 7 bases outside the gene matches. Germline lookup yields CDR1 SGHTA and CDR2 FQGNSA. The CDR3 contains 16 residues. CDR3 loop: CASSLGTAGGNNEQFF. In DNA form, the CDR3 reads TGTGCCAGCAGCTTAGGAACGGCGGGAGGAAACAATGAGCAGTTCTTC.

The V call is TRBV7-9, the J call TRBJ1-1; D may be TRBD1 (5 bases). CDR3 length: 13 amino acids. CDR1 and CDR2 (germline): SEHNR, FQNEAQ (reference sequence). Trimming pared 7 bases from V and 2 bases from J, leaving 11 bases between. As DNA, the CDR3 is TGTGCCAGCAAGGGGCCCACTAACACTGAAGCTTTCTTT. Its translation is CASKGPTNTEAFF. The full variable domain, rest sourced from reference TRBV7-9 and TRBJ1-1, is DTGVSQNPRHKITKRGQNVTFRCDPISEHNRLYWYRQTLGQGPEFLTYFQNEAQLEKSRLLSDRFSAERPKGSFSTLEIQRTEQGDSAMYLCASKGPTNTEAFFGQGTRLTVV.

The chain joins TRBV9 to TRBJ2-7; D may be TRBD1 (5 bases). The CDR3 is 14 amino acids. The ends were cut back, 2 bases at V and 6 bases at J, with 15 bases in the middle. Germline V gives CDR1 SGDLS, CDR2 YYNGEE. The CDR3 loop is CASSVDPGFREQYF. In DNA, the CDR3 is TGTGCCAGCAGCGTTGACCCAGGGTTTCGCGAGCAGTACTTC.

The rearrangement joins TRBV23-1 to TRBJ2-7, with 10 nucleotides matching TRBD2. TRBV23-1 is assigned to the ORF class and has an uncertain function. With 4 bases clipped from V and 11 bases from J, the junction kept 5 bases outside the gene matches. The CDR3 sequence is 12 residues long. CDR3 in DNA: TGCGCCAGCAGTCGGCTAGCGGGAGAGGAGTACTTC. This gives the protein CASSRLAGEEYF.

The V call is TRBV7-8, the J call TRBJ2-3; D may be TRBD2 (5 bases). The V end was cut by 6 bases, the J end by 5 bases, with 12 bases between. Germline-derived CDR1 and CDR2 are SGHVS and FQNEAQ. This CDR3 spans 13 amino acids. The CDR3 protein is CASRHKAGDTQYF. CDR3 in DNA: TGTGCCAGCAGACACAAGGCGGGAGATACGCAGTATTTT.

The V and J genes are TRBV5-1 and TRBJ1-4; 7 bases are shared with TRBD1. The V and J ends lost 3 bases and 0 bases, in that order; junction bases with no gene match: 5. Germline V lookup: CDR1 SGHRS, CDR2 YFSETQ. This CDR3 is 16 amino acids long. In nucleotides, the CDR3 is TGCGCCAGCAGCTCCGGGACAGAGGCAACTAATGAAAAACTGTTTTTT. As protein: CASSSGTEATNEKLFF. Full variable domain (missing parts from reference TRBV5-1 and TRBJ1-4): KAGVTQTPRYLIKTRGQQVTLSCSPISGHRSVSWYQQTPGQGLQFLFEYFSETQRNKGNFPGRFSGRQFSNSRSEMNVSTLELGDSALYLCASSSGTEATNEKLFFGSGTQLSVL.

The chain recombines TRBV6-5 with TRBJ1-2, with unresolved D. In germline, CDR1 is MNHEY, CDR2 SVGAGI. The CDR3 has 13 amino acids. Trimming took 6 bases from V and 10 from J, leaving 18 bases between them. The CDR3 DNA is TGTGCCAGCAGGTCACCGGGAGGAAACTACTACACCTTC. Its translation is CASRSPGGNYYTF.

The gene calls are TRBV7-2 and TRBJ2-5; 8 positions agree with TRBD2. This CDR3 comprises 17 residues. Germline lookup yields CDR1 SGHTA and CDR2 FQGNSA. Germline trimming cut 1 base from V and 6 bases from J; bases unmatched to any gene: 13. The CDR3 here is CASSLDGEAGARKTQYF. CDR3 DNA: TGTGCCAGCAGCTTAGATGGGGAAGCGGGAGCAAGGAAGACCCAGTACTTC.

The V and J genes are TRBV4-1 and TRBJ2-5; tentative D call: TRBD2 (7 bases). CDR3 length equals 14 residues. The germline gives CDR1 MGHRA, CDR2 YSYEKL. V lost 7 bases, J lost 4 bases, and 16 bases lay in between. The DNA for the CDR3 is TGCGCCAGCACTCCAGAGGGGGGGCGAGAGACCCAGTACTTC. Amino acids: CASTPEGGRETQYF.

The chain joins TRBV7-3 to TRBJ2-3; TRBD1 matches at 7 bases. Germline CDR1 is SGHTA and CDR2 is FQGTGA. The CDR3 has 14 amino acids. After removal of 5 bases from V and 0 bases from J, the junction contained 2 bases not matched to a gene. The CDR3 here is CASSRQGSTDTQYF. For the CDR3, the DNA is TGTGCCAGCAGCCGACAGGGAAGCACAGATACGCAGTATTTT.

CDR3 sequence: CASSWSPGQSTDTQYF. CDR3 nucleotide sequence: TGCGCCAGCAGCTGGTCGCCGGGACAGTCCACAGATACGCAGTATTTT. The chain employs TRBV5-1 and TRBJ2-3; TRBD1 agrees at 7 bases. The CDR3 totals 16 residues. Germline CDR1 reads SGHRS; CDR2 reads YFSETQ. J lost 2 bases, V lost 3 bases, and 9 bases had no gene match.

The gene calls are TRBV6-5 and TRBJ2-5, with a tentative D call TRBD1 (7 bases). Trimming left V 6 bases short and J 1 base short, with 12 bases between. The CDR3 is 14 residues long. Germline CDR1 MNHEY, CDR2 SVGAGI. CDR3 protein: CASSRGTVQETQYF. The CDR3 nucleotides read TGTGCCAGCAGCCGCGGGACAGTCCAAGAGACCCAGTACTTC.

This clone occurred a few times. The rearrangement uses TRBV5-1 and TRBJ2-2; 13 nucleotides match TRBD2. V dropped 3 bases and J dropped 1; count of bases not matched to a gene: 0. Germline CDR1 reads SGHRS; CDR2 reads YFSETQ. The CDR3 runs to 16 residues. The CDR3 spells CASSWTSGGNTGELFF. CDR3 DNA: TGCGCCAGCAGCTGGACTAGCGGGGGGAACACCGGGGAGCTGTTTTTT.

The rearrangement joins TRBV28 to TRBJ1-2, with no clear D. The CDR3 spans 12 residues. Germline values: CDR1 MDHEN, CDR2 SYDVKM. V was clipped by 5 bases and J by 6 bases, with 10 bases between them. This chain's CDR3 is CASSLPVHGYTF. The CDR3 nucleotides are TGTGCCAGCAGTCTCCCAGTTCATGGCTACACCTTC.

This sequence joins TRBV6-5 and TRBJ2-7; TRBD1 agrees at 10 bases. V lost 1 base and J lost 5; bases outside the gene matches: 5. Germline V CDR1 and CDR2: MNHEY, SVGAGI. The CDR3 consists of 15 residues. This CDR3 is CASSYFGTGEDEQYF. The DNA of the CDR3 is TGTGCCAGCAGTTACTTCGGGACAGGGGAGGACGAGCAGTACTTC.

As regards this clone: At one end, the junction sequence differs from germline, possibly due to a read error. The V call is TRBV29-1, the J call TRBJ2-2; 9 bases line up with TRBD2. This CDR3 contains 19 residues. Germline CDR1 SQVTM, CDR2 ANQGSEA. CDR3 in amino acids: CSVAPSSSGSTVRTGEPFF. In DNA, the CDR3 is TGCAGCGTTGCCCCCTCAAGTAGCGGGAGTACGGTCCGAACCGGGGAGCCGTTTTTT.

The chain has TRBV9 and TRBJ1-1; 10 bases align to TRBD1. With 3 bases clipped from V and 0 bases from J, the junction kept 8 bases outside the gene matches. Germline CDR1 SGDLS, CDR2 YYNGEE. The CDR3 consists of 17 residues. The chain's CDR3 is CASSEGQGTLMNTEAFF. CDR3 in DNA: TGTGCCAGCAGCGAGGGACAGGGGACCTTAATGAACACTGAAGCTTTCTTT.

This clone has only one observation. This sequence joins TRBV27 and TRBJ2-2, with D perhaps matching TRBD2 (6 bases). CDR1 is MNHEY and CDR2 is SMNVEV in the germline V gene (reference sequence). The germline V and J ends were trimmed by 3 bases and 6 bases, with 20 bases remaining between them. CDR3 length equals 17 residues. The CDR3 DNA reads TGTGCCAGCAGTTTTCTCGGGGGAGGTTTCGCATCCGGGGAGCTGTTTTTT. Translated, it gives CASSFLGGGFASGELFF.